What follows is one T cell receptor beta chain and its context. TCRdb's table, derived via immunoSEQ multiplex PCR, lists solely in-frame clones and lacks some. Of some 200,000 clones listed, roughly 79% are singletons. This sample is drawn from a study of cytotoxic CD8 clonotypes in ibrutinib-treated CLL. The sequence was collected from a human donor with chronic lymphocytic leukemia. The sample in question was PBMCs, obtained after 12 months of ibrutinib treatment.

Written as DNA, the CDR3 is TGTGCCAGCAGCCTAGGAACTAATGAAAAACTGTTTTTT. Its translation: CASSLGTNEKLFF. This sequence joins TRBV5-6 and TRBJ1-4, with D unresolved. V lost 4 bases to trimming and J lost 1 base, with 5 bases between them. The length of the CDR3 is 13 residues. In germline, CDR1 is SGHDT, CDR2 YYEEEE.